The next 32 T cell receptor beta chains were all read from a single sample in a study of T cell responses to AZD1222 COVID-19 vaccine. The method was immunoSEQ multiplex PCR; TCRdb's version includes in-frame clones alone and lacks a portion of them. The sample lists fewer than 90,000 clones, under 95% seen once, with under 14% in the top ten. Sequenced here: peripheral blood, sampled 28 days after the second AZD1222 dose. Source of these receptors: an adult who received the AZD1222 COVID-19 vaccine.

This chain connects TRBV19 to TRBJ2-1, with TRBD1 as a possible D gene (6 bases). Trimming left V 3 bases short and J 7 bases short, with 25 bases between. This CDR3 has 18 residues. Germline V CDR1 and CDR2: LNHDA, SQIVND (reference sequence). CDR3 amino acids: CASSIWSGQGFQGNEQFF. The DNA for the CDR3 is TGTGCCAGTAGTATTTGGTCGGGGCAGGGGTTCCAGGGGAATGAGCAGTTCTTC. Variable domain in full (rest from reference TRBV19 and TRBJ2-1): DGGITQSPKYLFRKEGQNVTLSCEQNLNHDAMYWYRQDPGQGLRLIYYSQIVNDFQKGDIAEGYSVSREKKESFPLTVTSAQKNPTAFYLCASSIWSGQGFQGNEQFFGPGTRLTVL.

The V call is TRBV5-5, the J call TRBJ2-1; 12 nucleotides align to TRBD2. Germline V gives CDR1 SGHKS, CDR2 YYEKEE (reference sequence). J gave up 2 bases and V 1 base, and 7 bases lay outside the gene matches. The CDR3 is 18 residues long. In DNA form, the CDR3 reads TGTGCCAGCAGCTTGAGGCTAGCGGGGGGGCCAACCTACAATGAGCAGTTCTTC. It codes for CASSLRLAGGPTYNEQFF.

The chain's CDR3 is CAWSPDTRDRGEQYF. The CDR3 DNA is TGTGCCTGGAGTCCAGATACCCGGGACAGGGGCGAGCAGTACTTC. This sequence joins TRBV30 and TRBJ2-7; 10 nucleotides match TRBD1. Germline assignment: CDR1 GTSNPN and CDR2 SVGIG (reference sequence). The CDR3 runs to 15 residues. With V trimmed by 2 bases and J by 6 bases, 10 bases remained unmatched.

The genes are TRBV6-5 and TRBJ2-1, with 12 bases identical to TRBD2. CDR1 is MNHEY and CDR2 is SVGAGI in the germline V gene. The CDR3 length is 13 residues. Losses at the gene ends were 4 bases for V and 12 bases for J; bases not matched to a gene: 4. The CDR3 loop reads CASSSGLAGLQFF. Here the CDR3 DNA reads TGTGCCAGCAGTTCGGGACTAGCGGGCCTGCAGTTCTTC.

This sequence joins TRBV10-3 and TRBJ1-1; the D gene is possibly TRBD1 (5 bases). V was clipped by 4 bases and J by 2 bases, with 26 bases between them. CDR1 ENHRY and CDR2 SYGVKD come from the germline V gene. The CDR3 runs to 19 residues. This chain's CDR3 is CAISGGFGGRRGLNTEAFF. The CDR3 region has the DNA TGTGCCATCAGTGGGGGGTTTGGGGGACGCCGGGGCCTAAACACTGAAGCTTTCTTT.

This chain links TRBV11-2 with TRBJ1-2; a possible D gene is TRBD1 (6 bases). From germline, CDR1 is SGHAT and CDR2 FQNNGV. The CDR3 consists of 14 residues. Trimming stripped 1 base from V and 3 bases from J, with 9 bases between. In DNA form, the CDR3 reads TGTGCCAGCAGCTTAGCAGGGGTAGACTATGGCTACACCTTC. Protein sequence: CASSLAGVDYGYTF.

CDR3 sequence: CASSQDGSDYSNQPQHF. The CDR3 bases are TGTGCCAGCAGCCAAGATGGCTCAGACTATAGCAATCAGCCCCAGCATTTT. The gene calls are TRBV4-2 and TRBJ1-5, with no clear D. This CDR3 is built from 17 residues. Trimming cost V 0 bases and J 0 bases, with 12 bases left between them. CDR1 is LGHNA and CDR2 is YNFKEQ in the germline V gene.

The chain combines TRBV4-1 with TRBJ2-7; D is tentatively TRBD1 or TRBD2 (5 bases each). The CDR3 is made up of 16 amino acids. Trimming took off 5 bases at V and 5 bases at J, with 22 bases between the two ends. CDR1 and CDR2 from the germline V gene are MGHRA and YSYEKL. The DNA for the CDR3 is TGCGCCAGCAGCAAAGGGACCTCTCAGGTCATTCACGAGCAGTACTTC. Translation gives CASSKGTSQVIHEQYF.

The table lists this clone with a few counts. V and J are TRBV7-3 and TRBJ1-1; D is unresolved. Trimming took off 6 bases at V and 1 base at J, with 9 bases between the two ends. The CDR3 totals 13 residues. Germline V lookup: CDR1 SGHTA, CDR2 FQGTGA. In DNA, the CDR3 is TGTGCCAGCAGTTCCGGAACGAACACTGAAGCTTTCTTT. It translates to CASSSGTNTEAFF.

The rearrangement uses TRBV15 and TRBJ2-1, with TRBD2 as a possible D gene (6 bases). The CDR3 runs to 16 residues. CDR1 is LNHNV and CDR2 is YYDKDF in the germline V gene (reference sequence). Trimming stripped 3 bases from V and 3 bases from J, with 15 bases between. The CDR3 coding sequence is TGTGCCACCAGCAGCCCGGGTGGGGGGAGCTACAATGAGCAGTTCTTC. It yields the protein CATSSPGGGSYNEQFF.

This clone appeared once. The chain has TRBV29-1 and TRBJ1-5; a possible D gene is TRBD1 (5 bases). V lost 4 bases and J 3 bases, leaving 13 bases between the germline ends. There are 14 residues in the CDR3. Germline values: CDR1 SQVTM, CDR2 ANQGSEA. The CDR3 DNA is TGCAGCGTTGGAGGGGACGCTTACAATCAGCCCCAGCATTTT. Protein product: CSVGGDAYNQPQHF.

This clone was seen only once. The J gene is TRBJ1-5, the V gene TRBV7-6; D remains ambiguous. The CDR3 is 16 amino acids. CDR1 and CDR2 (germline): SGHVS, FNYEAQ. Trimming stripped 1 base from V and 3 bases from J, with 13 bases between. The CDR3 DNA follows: TGTGCCAGCAGCTTAGGAGGGTTGTTGAACAATCAGCCCCAGCATTTT. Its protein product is CASSLGGLLNNQPQHF.

The CDR3 DNA follows: TGTGCCAGCAGCTTAGGCTCGAACACTGAAGCTTTCTTT. Translation: CASSLGSNTEAFF. The chain joins TRBV7-3 to TRBJ1-1; D gene unclear. CDR3 size: 13 residues. V shed 2 bases and J shed 1 base, with 5 bases lying between them. Germline-derived CDR1 and CDR2 are SGHTA and FQGTGA. Based on the CDR3 plus reference TRBV7-3 and TRBJ1-1, the full variable domain is GAGVSQTPSNKVTEKGKYVELRCDPISGHTALYWYRQSLGQGPEFLIYFQGTGAADDSGLPNDRFFAVRPEGSVSTLKIQRTERGDSAVYLCASSLGSNTEAFFGQGTRLTVV.

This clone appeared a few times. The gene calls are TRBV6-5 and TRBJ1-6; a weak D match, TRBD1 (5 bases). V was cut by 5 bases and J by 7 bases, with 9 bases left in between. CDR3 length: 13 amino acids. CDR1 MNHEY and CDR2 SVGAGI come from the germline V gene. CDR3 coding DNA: TGTGCCAGCAGTCCAGGGTGGAATTCACCCCTCCACTTT. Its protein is CASSPGWNSPLHF.

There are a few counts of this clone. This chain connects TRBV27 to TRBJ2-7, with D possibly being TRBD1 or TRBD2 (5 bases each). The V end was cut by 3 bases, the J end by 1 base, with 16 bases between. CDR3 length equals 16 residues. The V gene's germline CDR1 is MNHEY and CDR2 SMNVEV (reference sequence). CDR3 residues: CASSFLGTATSYEQYF. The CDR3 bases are TGTGCCAGCAGTTTCCTGGGGACGGCGACTTCCTACGAGCAGTACTTC.

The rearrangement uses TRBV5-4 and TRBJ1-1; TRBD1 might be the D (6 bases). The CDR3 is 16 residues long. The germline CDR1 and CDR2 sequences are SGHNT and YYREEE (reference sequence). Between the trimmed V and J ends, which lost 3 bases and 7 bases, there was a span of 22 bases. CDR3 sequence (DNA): TGTGCCAGCAGCTCCCGAATGGGGGGGCGAATAGATGAAGCTTTCTTT. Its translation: CASSSRMGGRIDEAFF.

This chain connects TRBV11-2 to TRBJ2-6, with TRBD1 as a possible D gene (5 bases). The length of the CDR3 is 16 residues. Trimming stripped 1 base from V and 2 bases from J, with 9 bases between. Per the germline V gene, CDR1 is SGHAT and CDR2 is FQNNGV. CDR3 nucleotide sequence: TGTGCCAGCAGCTTAGTACAGGTGACTGGGGCCAACGTCCTGACTTTC. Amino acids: CASSLVQVTGANVLTF.

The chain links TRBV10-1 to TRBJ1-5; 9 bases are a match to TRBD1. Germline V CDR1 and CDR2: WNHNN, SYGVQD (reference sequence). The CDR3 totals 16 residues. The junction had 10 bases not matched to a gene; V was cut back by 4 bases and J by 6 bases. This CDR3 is CASSVGTGGAGQPQHF. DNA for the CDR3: TGCGCCAGCAGTGTGGGAACAGGGGGCGCGGGTCAGCCCCAGCATTTT.

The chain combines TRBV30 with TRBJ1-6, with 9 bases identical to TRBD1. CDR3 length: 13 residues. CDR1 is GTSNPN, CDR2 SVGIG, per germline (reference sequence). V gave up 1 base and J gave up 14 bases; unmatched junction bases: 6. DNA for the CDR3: TGTGCCTGGAGTGGCCGGGACAGGGTTGCCCTCCACTTT. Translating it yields CAWSGRDRVALHF.

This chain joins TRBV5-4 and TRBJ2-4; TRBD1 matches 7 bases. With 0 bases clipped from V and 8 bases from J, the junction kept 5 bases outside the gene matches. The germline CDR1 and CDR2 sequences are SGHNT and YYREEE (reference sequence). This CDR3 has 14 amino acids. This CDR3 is CASSLAGQTDIQYF. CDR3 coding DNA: TGTGCCAGCAGCTTGGCGGGACAGACGGACATTCAGTACTTC.

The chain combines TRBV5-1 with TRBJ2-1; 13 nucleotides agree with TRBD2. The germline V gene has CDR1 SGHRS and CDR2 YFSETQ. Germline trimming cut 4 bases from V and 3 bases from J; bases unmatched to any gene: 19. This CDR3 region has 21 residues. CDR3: CASSPGLGTSGTRAVYNEQFF. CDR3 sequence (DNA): TGCGCCAGCAGCCCTGGCCTGGGGACTAGCGGGACTCGGGCCGTCTACAATGAGCAGTTCTTC.

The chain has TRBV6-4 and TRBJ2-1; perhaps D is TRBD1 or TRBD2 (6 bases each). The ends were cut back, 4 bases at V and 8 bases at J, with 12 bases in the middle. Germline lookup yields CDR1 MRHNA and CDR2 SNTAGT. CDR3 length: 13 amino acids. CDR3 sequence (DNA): TGTGCCAGCAGTGGGGCCGGGGGCGATGAGCAGTTCTTC. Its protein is CASSGAGGDEQFF.

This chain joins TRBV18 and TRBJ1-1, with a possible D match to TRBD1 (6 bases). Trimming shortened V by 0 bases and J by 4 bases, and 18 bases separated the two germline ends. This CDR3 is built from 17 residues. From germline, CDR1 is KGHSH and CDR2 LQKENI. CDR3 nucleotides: TGTGCCAGCTCACCACCGACTGCAGGGGCACTACGCACTGAAGCTTTCTTT. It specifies CASSPPTAGALRTEAFF.

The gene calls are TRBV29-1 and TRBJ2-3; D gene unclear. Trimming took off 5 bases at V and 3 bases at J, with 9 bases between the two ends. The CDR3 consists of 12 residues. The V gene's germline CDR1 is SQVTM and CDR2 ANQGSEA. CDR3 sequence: CSVRLRTDTQYF. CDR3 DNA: TGCAGCGTTCGGTTGAGGACAGATACGCAGTATTTT.

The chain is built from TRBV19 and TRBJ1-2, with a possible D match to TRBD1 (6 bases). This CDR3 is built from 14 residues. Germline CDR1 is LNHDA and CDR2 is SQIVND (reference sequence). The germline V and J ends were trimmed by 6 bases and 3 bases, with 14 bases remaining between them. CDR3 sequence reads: CASRWGARDYGYTF. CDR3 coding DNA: TGTGCCAGTAGATGGGGGGCGCGAGACTATGGCTACACCTTC.

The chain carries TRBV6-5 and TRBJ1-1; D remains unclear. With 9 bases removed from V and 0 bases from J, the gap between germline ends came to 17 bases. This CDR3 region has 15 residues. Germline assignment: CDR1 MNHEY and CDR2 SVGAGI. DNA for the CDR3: TGTGCCAGTAAAGAACGGGCGTTCATGAACACTGAAGCTTTCTTT. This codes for CASKERAFMNTEAFF.

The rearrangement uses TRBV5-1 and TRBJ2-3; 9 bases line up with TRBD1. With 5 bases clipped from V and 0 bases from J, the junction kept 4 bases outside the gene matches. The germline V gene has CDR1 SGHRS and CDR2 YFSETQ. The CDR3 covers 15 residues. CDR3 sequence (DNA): TGCGCCAGCAGTCTCACAGGGGGCAGCACAGATACGCAGTATTTT. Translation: CASSLTGGSTDTQYF. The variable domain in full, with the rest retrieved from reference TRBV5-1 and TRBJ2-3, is KAGVTQTPRYLIKTRGQQVTLSCSPISGHRSVSWYQQTPGQGLQFLFEYFSETQRNKGNFPGRFSGRQFSNSRSEMNVSTLELGDSALYLCASSLTGGSTDTQYFGPGTRLTVL.

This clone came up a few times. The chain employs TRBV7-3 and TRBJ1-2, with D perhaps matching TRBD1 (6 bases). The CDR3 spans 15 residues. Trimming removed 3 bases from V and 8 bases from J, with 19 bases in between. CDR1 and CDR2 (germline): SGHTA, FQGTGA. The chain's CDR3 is CASSFAGQSRDGYTF. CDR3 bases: TGTGCCAGCAGCTTTGCCGGACAGTCTCGAGACGGCTACACCTTC. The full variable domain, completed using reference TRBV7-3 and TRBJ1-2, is GAGVSQTPSNKVTEKGKYVELRCDPISGHTALYWYRQSLGQGPEFLIYFQGTGAADDSGLPNDRFFAVRPEGSVSTLKIQRTERGDSAVYLCASSFAGQSRDGYTFGSGTRLTVV.

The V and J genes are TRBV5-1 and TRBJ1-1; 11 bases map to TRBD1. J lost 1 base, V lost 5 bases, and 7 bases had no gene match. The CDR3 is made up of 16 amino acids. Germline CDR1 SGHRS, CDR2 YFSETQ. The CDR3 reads CASSTGQGARNTEAFF. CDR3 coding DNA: TGCGCCAGCAGTACCGGACAGGGGGCGCGGAACACTGAAGCTTTCTTT.

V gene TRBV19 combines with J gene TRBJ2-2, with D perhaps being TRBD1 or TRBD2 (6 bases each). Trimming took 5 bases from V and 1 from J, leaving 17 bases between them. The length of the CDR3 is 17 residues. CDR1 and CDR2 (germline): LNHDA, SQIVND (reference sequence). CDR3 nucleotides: TGTGCCAGTAGTCTCCAGAGGGGGACTTTGAACACCGGGGAGCTGTTTTTT. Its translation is CASSLQRGTLNTGELFF. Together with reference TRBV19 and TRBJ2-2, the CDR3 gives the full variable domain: DGGITQSPKYLFRKEGQNVTLSCEQNLNHDAMYWYRQDPGQGLRLIYYSQIVNDFQKGDIAEGYSVSREKKESFPLTVTSAQKNPTAFYLCASSLQRGTLNTGELFFGEGSRLTVL.

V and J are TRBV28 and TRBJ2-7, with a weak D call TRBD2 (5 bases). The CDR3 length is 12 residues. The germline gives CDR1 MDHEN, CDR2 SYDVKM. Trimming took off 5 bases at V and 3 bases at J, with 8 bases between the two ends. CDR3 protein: CASSTGIYEQYF. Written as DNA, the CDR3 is TGTGCCAGCAGTACGGGGATCTACGAGCAGTACTTC.

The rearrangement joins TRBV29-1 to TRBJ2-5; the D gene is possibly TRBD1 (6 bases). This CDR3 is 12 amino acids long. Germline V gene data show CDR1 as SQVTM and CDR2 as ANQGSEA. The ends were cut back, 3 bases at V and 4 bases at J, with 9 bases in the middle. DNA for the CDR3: TGCAGCGTTGACAGGGGACGAGAGACCCAGTACTTC. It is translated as CSVDRGRETQYF.